This TCR beta chain was identified during a study of T cell responses to AZD1222 COVID-19 vaccine. At the level of the study: Pooling was applied to second doses at about 4 or about 12 weeks. Study conclusions and caveats: Clonal diversity was possibly underestimated, and white British individuals and females predominated among donors. At baseline, just a handful of AZD1222 recipients tested seropositive. Unmutated variant regions reportedly attract nearly half of all spike-specific TCRs.

In the case of this clone: Its antigen is currently unknown.

Repertoires were generated with immunoSEQ multiplex PCR, while TCRdb's copy carries only in-frame clones and drops some. The table includes approximately 150,000 clones, about 93% detected once. V lost 5 bases, J lost 2 bases, and 8 bases stayed unmatched. CDR1 SGHRS and CDR2 YFSETQ come from the germline V gene. The CDR3 length is 15 residues. The chain is built from TRBV5-1 and TRBJ2-3, with 7 positions matching TRBD1. The clonotype originates from an adult in good health. This specimen was peripheral blood, taken on day 0 of AZD1222 vaccination. The CDR3 region has the DNA TGCGCCAGCAGGCTGACCGGGACAGCCACAGATACGCAGTATTTT. This gives the protein CASRLTGTATDTQYF. The whole variable domain, filled in from reference TRBV5-1 and TRBJ2-3, reads KAGVTQTPRYLIKTRGQQVTLSCSPISGHRSVSWYQQTPGQGLQFLFEYFSETQRNKGNFPGRFSGRQFSNSRSEMNVSTLELGDSALYLCASRLTGTATDTQYFGPGTRLTVL.